This T cell receptor beta chain was sequenced for a study of CD8 T cells in Susac syndrome. TCR beta sequencing covered blood CD8+ and CD4+ T cells. TEMRA cells underwent FACS enrichment and CD8+ and CD4+ T cells underwent negative isolation. cDNA came from about 0.46 to 1 ug RNA primed by random hexamers. TCRdb re-derived calls from the immunoSEQ multiplex PCR reads in MiXCR, one entry per CDR3 protein. The table lists some 160,000 distinct CDR3 sequences, about 95% of them singletons. Trimming pared 2 bases from V and 5 bases from J, leaving 25 bases between. The CDR3 consists of 19 residues. Per germline, CDR1 LGHDT and CDR2 YNNKEL (reference sequence).

V usage is TRBV3-1 and J usage is TRBJ2-1; D could derive from TRBD1 or TRBD2 (5 bases each). The sequencing sample was made of CD8+ T cells from PBMCs. This clonotype was obtained from a human donor with multiple sclerosis. The CDR3 nucleotides are TGTGCCAGCAGCCAATGGATCACGGGACCCTTAACCCACAACAATGAGCAGTTCTTC. Translation gives CASSQWITGPLTHNNEQFF.